Listed here is a single T cell receptor (beta chain). Its target is unknown. This CDR3 comprises 13 residues. The sample belongs to a study of graft-versus-host responses after intestinal transplantation. About the study: Multivisceral, liver-intestinal, or isolated intestinal transplants were received by the recipients. Anti-thymocyte globulin was used for induction in all recipients, who then took tacrolimus and steroids for approximately 3 years. Study results and limitations: GvH clones were found in recipient marrow; some appeared first in ileum or blood. Early post-transplant falls in HvG clones accompanied the peak levels of circulating GvH clones.

Sequencing used immunoSEQ multiplex PCR; TCRdb keeps in-frame clones, though not all of them. The sample comprises tens of thousands of clones, around 94% of which are singletons, and about 0.8% rests with the top ten. The genes are TRBV21-1 and TRBJ2-5; the D call in the table, TRBD1, was not verified against the DNA. TRBV21-1 is flagged as a pseudogene. The sequence was collected from a human patient who received an intestinal transplant, so some T cells may come from the graft donor. The material was PBMCs, obtained 16 days after intestinal transplant. The CDR3 here is CASSKTGRETQYF. CDR3 bases: TGTGCCAGCAGCAAGACAGGGCGGGAGACCCAGTACTTC.